These 8 T cell receptor beta chains originate from one sample sequenced in a study of T-cell reconstitution after alpha-beta-depleted transplantation in children. Unique molecular identifiers featured in how the TCRbeta library was prepared. TCRdb re-called the PCR reads through MiXCR, storing one row per CDR3 protein. This table has more than 200,000 distinct CDR3 sequences, about 24% appearing once. The specimen comprised PBMCs, mostly from graft donor cells, sampled 360 days after TCRalphabeta/CD19-depleted stem cell transplant. Source of these receptors: a female patient younger than 10 who had a stem cell transplant for congenital amegakaryocytic thrombocytopenia, so the T cells may come from the graft donor.

This clonotype turned up a few times. The genes are TRBV9 and TRBJ2-1; the D gene is possibly TRBD2 (5 bases). There are 16 residues in the CDR3. Germline V gives CDR1 SGDLS, CDR2 YYNGEE. V was trimmed by 3 bases and J by 0 bases, leaving 13 bases between them. CDR3 nucleotides: TGTGCCAGCAGCGCCCGCGCTAGCCACTCCTACAATGAGCAGTTCTTC. Protein product: CASSARASHSYNEQFF.

In its sample, this clonotype was seen a few times. The chain recombines TRBV9 with TRBJ2-3, with TRBD1 matching over 12 bases. CDR1 is SGDLS, CDR2 YYNGEE, per germline. Trimming cost V 3 bases and J 0 bases; bases outside gene matches: 11. CDR3 length: 19 amino acids. In nucleotides, the CDR3 is TGTGCCAGCAGCGCGGGACAGGGGGCCTACCAGACTAGCACAGATACGCAGTATTTT. Its protein is CASSAGQGAYQTSTDTQYF.

This clonotype was seen a few times. The rearrangement links TRBV12-3 or TRBV12-4 to TRBJ2-2, with TRBD2 matching 13 bases. This CDR3 region has 17 residues. Germline trimming cut 2 bases from V and 3 bases from J; bases unmatched to any gene: 3. The CDR3 here is CASSLTSGGADTGELFF. The CDR3 nucleotides read TGTGCCAGCAGTTTAACTAGCGGGGGGGCGGACACCGGGGAGCTGTTTTTT.

The CDR3 DNA reads TGCGCCAGCAGCCAAGAGAGAGGGGAGATAGGCTATGGCTACACCTTC. Amino acid sequence: CASSQERGEIGYGYTF. The chain has TRBV4-1 and TRBJ1-2; weak D call: TRBD1 (5 bases). Trimming stripped 0 bases from V and 4 bases from J, with 15 bases between. Germline lookup yields CDR1 MGHRA and CDR2 YSYEKL. The CDR3 contains 16 residues.

This clonotype has at least ten counts. This chain joins TRBV28 and TRBJ2-1; D gene unclear. There are 16 residues in the CDR3. CDR1 is MDHEN, CDR2 SYDVKM, per germline. V lost 4 bases, J lost 7 bases, and 20 bases lay in between. CDR3 DNA sequence: TGTGCCAGCAGTTCCTTACTCTCAGGTTACGTAAATGAGCAGTTCTTC. Its protein product is CASSSLLSGYVNEQFF.

This clonotype was counted only a few times. V gene TRBV28 combines with J gene TRBJ2-5; 8 bases line up with TRBD1. The germline V gene encodes CDR1 MDHEN and CDR2 SYDVKM. The CDR3 length is 16 residues. V dropped 0 bases and J dropped 4; count of bases not matched to a gene: 7. CDR3 loop: CASSLWSGGTGETQYF. The DNA of the CDR3 is TGTGCCAGCAGTTTATGGTCAGGGGGCACAGGAGAGACCCAGTACTTC.

The genes are TRBV20-1 and TRBJ2-7, with TRBD2 as a possible D gene (8 bases). CDR1 and CDR2 from the germline V gene are DFQATT and SNEGSKA (reference sequence). Trimming took 2 bases from V and 6 from J, leaving 17 bases between them. This CDR3 is 14 amino acids long. The CDR3 loop is CSARNREGAREQYF. CDR3 coding DNA: TGCAGTGCTAGAAATCGGGAGGGGGCGCGCGAGCAGTACTTC.

The rearrangement uses TRBV21-1 and TRBJ1-2; the D call in the table, TRBD1, was not verified against the DNA. TRBV21-1 counts as a pseudogene. This CDR3 is built from 14 residues. CDR3 DNA sequence: TGTGCCAGCCCCAGGGACGGCGATAACTATGGCTACACCTTC. Amino acid sequence: CASPRDGDNYGYTF.